This T cell receptor beta chain was recorded in a study of T-cell reconstitution after alpha-beta-depleted transplantation in children. The table lists this clonotype with a few counts. This CDR3 is built from 15 residues. Trimming took 4 bases from V and 8 from J; bases not matched to a gene: 6. The germline gives CDR1 LGHDT, CDR2 YNNKEL (reference sequence). Unique molecular identifiers were incorporated when the TCRbeta library was constructed. TCRdb re-analysed the PCR reads in MiXCR, keeping a single row per CDR3 protein. The sample holds about 360,000 distinct CDR3 sequences, about 14% seen once.

V is TRBV3-1 and J is TRBJ2-1, with TRBD2 matching over 12 bases. The source is a human donor who donated a stem cell graft to a child with Fanconi anemia. The sequencing used PBMCs, collected from the stem cell graft. CDR3 amino acids: CASSPGLAGRDEQFF. The CDR3 nucleotides are TGTGCCAGCAGCCCCGGACTAGCGGGGAGGGATGAGCAGTTCTTC.